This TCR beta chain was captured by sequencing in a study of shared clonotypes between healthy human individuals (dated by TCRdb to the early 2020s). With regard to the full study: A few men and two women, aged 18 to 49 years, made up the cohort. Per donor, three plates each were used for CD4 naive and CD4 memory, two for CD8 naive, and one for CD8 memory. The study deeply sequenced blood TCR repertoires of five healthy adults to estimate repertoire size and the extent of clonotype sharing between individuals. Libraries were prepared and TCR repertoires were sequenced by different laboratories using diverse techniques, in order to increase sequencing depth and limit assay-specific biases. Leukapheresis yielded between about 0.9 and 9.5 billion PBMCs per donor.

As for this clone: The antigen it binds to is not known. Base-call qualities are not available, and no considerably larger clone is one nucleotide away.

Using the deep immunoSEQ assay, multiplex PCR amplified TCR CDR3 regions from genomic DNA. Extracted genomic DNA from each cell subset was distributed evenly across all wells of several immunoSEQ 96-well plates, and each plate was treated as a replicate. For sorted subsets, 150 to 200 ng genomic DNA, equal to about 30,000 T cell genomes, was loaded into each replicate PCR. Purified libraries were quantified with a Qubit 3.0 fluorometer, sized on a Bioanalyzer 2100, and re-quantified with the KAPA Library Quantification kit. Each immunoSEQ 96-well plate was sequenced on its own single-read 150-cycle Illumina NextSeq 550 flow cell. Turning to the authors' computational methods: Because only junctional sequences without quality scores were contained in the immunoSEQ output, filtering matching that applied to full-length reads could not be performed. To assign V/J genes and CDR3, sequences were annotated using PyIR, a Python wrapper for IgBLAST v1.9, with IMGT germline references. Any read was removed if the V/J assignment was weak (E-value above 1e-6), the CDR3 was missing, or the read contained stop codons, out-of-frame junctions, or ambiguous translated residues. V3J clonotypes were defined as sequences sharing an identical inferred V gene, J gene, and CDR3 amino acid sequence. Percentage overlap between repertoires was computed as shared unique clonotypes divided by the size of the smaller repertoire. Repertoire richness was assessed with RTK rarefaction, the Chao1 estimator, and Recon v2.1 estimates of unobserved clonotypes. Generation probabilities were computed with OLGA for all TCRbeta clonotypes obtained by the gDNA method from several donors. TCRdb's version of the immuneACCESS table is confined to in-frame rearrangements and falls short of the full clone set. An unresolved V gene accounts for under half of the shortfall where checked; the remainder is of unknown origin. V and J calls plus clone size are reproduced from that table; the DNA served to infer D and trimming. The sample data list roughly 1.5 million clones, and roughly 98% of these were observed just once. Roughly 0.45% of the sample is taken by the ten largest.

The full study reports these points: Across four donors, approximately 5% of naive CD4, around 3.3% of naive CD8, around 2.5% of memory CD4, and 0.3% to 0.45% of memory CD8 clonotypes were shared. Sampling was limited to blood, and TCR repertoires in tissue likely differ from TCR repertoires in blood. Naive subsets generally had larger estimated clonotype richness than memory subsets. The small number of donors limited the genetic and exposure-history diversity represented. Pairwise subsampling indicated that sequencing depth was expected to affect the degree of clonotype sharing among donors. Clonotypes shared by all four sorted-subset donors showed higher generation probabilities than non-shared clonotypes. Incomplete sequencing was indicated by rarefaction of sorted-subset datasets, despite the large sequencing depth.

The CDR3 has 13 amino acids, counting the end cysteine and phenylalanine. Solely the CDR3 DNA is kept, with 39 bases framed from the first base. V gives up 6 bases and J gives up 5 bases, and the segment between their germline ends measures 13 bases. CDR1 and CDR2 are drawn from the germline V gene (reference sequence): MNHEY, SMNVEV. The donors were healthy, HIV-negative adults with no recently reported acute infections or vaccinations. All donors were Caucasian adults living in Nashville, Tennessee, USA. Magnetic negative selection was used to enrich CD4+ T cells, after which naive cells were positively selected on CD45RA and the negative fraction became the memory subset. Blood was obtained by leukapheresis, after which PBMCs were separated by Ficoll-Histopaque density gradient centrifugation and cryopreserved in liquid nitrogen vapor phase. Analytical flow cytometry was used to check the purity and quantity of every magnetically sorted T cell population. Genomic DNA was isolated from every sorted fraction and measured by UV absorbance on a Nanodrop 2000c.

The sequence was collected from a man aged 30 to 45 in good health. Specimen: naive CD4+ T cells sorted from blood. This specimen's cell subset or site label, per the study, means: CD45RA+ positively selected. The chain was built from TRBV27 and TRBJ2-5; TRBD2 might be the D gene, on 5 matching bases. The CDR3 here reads CASSLALGETQYF. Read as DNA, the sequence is TGTGCCAGCAGCCTAGCTTTGGGGGAGACCCAGTACTTC.